Described below is a single T cell receptor (beta chain) sequence and its context. Antigen specificity is unknown. A read error may account for a junction end that differs from germline. This record belongs to a study of beta chain features in type 1 diabetes. Study-wide points: Within the patient group, naive, central memory and Treg TCRB repertoires appeared more similar to each other than within healthy donors.

Every donor had blood drawn once into heparin, approximately 110 mL on average. The CDR3 covers 14 residues. Germline loops: CDR1 SGHRS, CDR2 YFSETQ. Reverse transcribing all isolated RNA meant expressed TCRB transcripts were sequenced. TCRdb's copy holds only in-frame clones and misses some; the assay was immunoSEQ multiplex PCR. Of about 450,000 clones listed, about an eighth are singletons. Specimen: naive CD4+ T cells from blood. This receptor was taken from a woman aged 18-30 years in good health. The V call is TRBV5-1, the J call TRBJ2-3; tentative D call: TRBD2 (6 bases). The CDR3 DNA follows: TGCGCCAGCAGCCTCGCTCTAGCGTCAGATGCGCAGTATTTT. This encodes CASSLALASDAQYF. The whole variable domain, filled in from reference TRBV5-1 and TRBJ2-3, reads KAGVTQTPRYLIKTRGQQVTLSCSPISGHRSVSWYQQTPGQGLQFLFEYFSETQRNKGNFPGRFSGRQFSNSRSEMNVSTLELGDSALYLCASSLALASDAQYFGPGTRLTVL.